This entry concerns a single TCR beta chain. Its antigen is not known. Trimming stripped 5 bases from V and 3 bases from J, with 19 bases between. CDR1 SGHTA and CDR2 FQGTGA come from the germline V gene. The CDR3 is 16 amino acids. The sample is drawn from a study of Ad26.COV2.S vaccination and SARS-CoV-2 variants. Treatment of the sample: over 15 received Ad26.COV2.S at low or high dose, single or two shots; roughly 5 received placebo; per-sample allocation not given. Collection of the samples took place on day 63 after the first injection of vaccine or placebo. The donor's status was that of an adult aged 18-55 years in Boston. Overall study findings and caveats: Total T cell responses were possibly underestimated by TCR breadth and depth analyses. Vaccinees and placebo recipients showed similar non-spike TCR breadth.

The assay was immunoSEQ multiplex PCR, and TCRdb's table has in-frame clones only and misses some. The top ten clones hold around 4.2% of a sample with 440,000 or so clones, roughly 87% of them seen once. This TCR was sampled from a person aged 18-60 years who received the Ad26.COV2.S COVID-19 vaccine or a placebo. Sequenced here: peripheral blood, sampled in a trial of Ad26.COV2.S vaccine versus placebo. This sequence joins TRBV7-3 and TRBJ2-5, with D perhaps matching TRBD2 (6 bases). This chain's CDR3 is CASSPGVLFGEETQYF. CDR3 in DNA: TGTGCCAGCAGCCCGGGGGTTCTGTTTGGGGAAGAGACCCAGTACTTC.